This T cell receptor (beta chain) was sequenced in a study of cytomegalovirus exposure and HLA in healthy donors. General study results and limits: Most CMV-associated TCR beta chains were later found to appear HLA-restricted. Later, TCR association rates were found to vary by HLA locus, highest for DRB1 and lowest for HLA-C. The likely origin of a cluster of highly shared sequence variants was a sequencing artifact.

PCR employed 60 Vbeta and 13 Jbeta primers. Per the authors' pipeline: Unique TCR beta chains totaled roughly 81 million in a later count, with roughly 10 million of them shared. Clones were sequenced by immunoSEQ multiplex PCR, and TCRdb holds only the in-frame ones, with some missing. D and trimming were read from the DNA, whereas the V and J calls and clone size are those reported in that table. The data hold about 190,000 clones, with just under 75% observed a single time. Trimming shortened V by 2 bases and J by 6 bases, and 11 bases separated the two germline ends. CDR1 and CDR2 from the germline V gene are ENHRY and SYGVKD. The CDR3 consists of 13 residues. This clone came up a few times. The antigen remains undetermined.

The sample was PBMCs. This receptor was taken from a man aged 30-40 years in good health and CMV-seropositive. The chain employs TRBV10-3 and TRBJ2-7, with TRBD1 as a possible D gene (6 bases). The CDR3 is CAISEDRPREQYF. The CDR3 nucleotides are TGTGCCATCAGTGAGGACAGGCCTCGCGAGCAGTACTTC.